These 14 T cell receptor beta chains originate from one sample sequenced in a study of Ad26.COV2.S vaccination and SARS-CoV-2 variants. The treatment denotes: around 19 received Ad26.COV2.S at low or high dose, single or two shots; 5 received placebo; per-sample allocation not given. Samples were taken on day 63 after the first vaccine or placebo injection. Repertoires were generated with immunoSEQ multiplex PCR, while TCRdb's copy carries only in-frame clones and drops some. Found here are about 320,000 clones, 86% of them singletons; the top ten hold more than 1.5%. This specimen consisted of peripheral blood, obtained in a trial of Ad26.COV2.S vaccine versus placebo. These receptors came from a person aged 18-60 years who received the Ad26.COV2.S COVID-19 vaccine or a placebo.

The chain joins TRBV27 to TRBJ2-3; unclear D gene. CDR3 length: 14 residues. Germline lookup yields CDR1 MNHEY and CDR2 SMNVEV (reference sequence). Trimming removed 3 bases from V and 0 bases from J, with 7 bases in between. The CDR3 loop reads CASSFLSSTDTQYF. The DNA of the CDR3 is TGTGCCAGCAGTTTTTTGTCGAGCACAGATACGCAGTATTTT.

This chain connects TRBV11-2 to TRBJ1-3; TRBD1 agrees at 9 bases. The J segment lost 3 bases and the V segment lost 0 bases, leaving 3 bases of the junction unmatched. This CDR3 is 16 amino acids long. Germline loops: CDR1 SGHAT, CDR2 FQNNGV. For the CDR3, the DNA is TGTGCCAGCAGCTTAGAGGGACAGGGATTTGGAAACACCATATATTTT. It encodes CASSLEGQGFGNTIYF.

V and J are TRBV6-5 and TRBJ1-6, with D tentatively TRBD1 (5 bases). The V gene lost 6 bases and the J gene lost 10 bases, with 13 bases spanning the gap. Germline CDR1 is MNHEY and CDR2 is SVGAGI. This CDR3 is built from 13 residues. Here the CDR3 reads CASRIGVGSPLHF. The CDR3 coding sequence is TGTGCCAGCAGGATAGGGGTAGGGTCACCCCTCCACTTT.

The chain couples TRBV6-1 to TRBJ1-2, with 9 bases identical to TRBD1. The CDR3 spans 16 residues. V was pared by 1 base and J by 6 bases, with 9 bases of the junction left unmatched. The germline V gene has CDR1 MNHNS and CDR2 SASEGT. The CDR3 bases are TGTGCCAGCAGTGAAGTTAACAGGGGGCAGTATGATGGCTACACCTTC. Its protein product is CASSEVNRGQYDGYTF.

The gene calls are TRBV5-6 and TRBJ1-4, with D perhaps matching TRBD1 (5 bases). The V gene lost 0 bases and the J gene lost 2 bases, with 11 bases spanning the gap. Germline values: CDR1 SGHDT, CDR2 YYEEEE. This CDR3 has 16 amino acids. The CDR3 DNA reads as TGTGCCAGCAGCTTGGCATCGGCAGGGACTAATGAAAAACTGTTTTTT. Translation: CASSLASAGTNEKLFF.

The V and J genes are TRBV11-2 and TRBJ2-5, with TRBD2 matching 10 bases. The germline gives CDR1 SGHAT, CDR2 FQNNGV. V lost 1 base and J lost 5; bases outside the gene matches: 10. CDR3 length: 17 amino acids. CDR3 in amino acids: CASSLALASGGSETQYF. In DNA, the CDR3 is TGTGCCAGCAGCTTAGCCTTGGCTAGCGGGGGCTCGGAGACCCAGTACTTC.

The V call is TRBV2, the J call TRBJ2-3; the match to TRBD2 covers 9 bases. J lost 6 bases, V lost 8 bases, and 12 bases had no gene match. There are 15 residues in the CDR3. Germline loops: CDR1 SNHLY, CDR2 FYNNEI. CDR3 nucleotide sequence: TGTGCCAGCGAGGCTAGCGGGGTGCTTATGGATACGCAGTATTTT. Residues: CASEASGVLMDTQYF.

This clone turned up a few times. The rearrangement links TRBV6-6 to TRBJ2-7; 8 nucleotides match TRBD1. Trimming at V came to 6 bases and at J to 4 bases, leaving 5 bases not matched to a gene. There are 13 residues in the CDR3. CDR1 is MNHNY and CDR2 is SVGAGI in the germline V gene (reference sequence). CDR3: CASSRDRLYEQYF. The CDR3 coding sequence is TGTGCCAGCAGCCGGGACAGGCTTTACGAGCAGTACTTC.

The chain is built from TRBV11-3 and TRBJ2-7, with 8 bases identical to TRBD1. Germline assignment: CDR1 SGHNT and CDR2 YENEEA. J gave up 5 bases and V 4 bases, and 10 bases lay outside the gene matches. The CDR3 is 15 residues long. The CDR3 nucleotides read TGTGCCAGCAGCTCCGGACAGGGCTTAGCTGACGAGCAGTACTTC. It translates to CASSSGQGLADEQYF.

This chain uses TRBV15 with TRBJ1-1; TRBD1 might be the D (6 bases). CDR3 length: 14 residues. V was trimmed by 9 bases and J by 1 base, leaving 15 bases between them. Germline V gene data show CDR1 as LNHNV and CDR2 as YYDKDF (reference sequence). The CDR3 spells CATRYRVQNTEAFF. CDR3 DNA sequence: TGTGCCACTAGATACAGGGTCCAGAACACTGAAGCTTTCTTT.

As to this clone: This specimen includes other DNA sequences encoding the same CDR3. V and J are TRBV6-2 or TRBV6-3 and TRBJ2-7, with D possibly TRBD1 on 6 matching bases. Germline V lookup: CDR1 MNHEY, CDR2 SVGEGT. The CDR3 loop spans 14 amino acids. The V and J ends lost 3 bases and 0 bases respectively, with 9 bases between them. The CDR3 sequence is CASSYGRGSYEQYF. CDR3 sequence (DNA): TGTGCCAGCAGTTATGGCAGGGGCTCCTACGAGCAGTACTTC.

This chain links TRBV5-5 with TRBJ2-7, with 15 bases matching TRBD2. The CDR3 length is 14 residues. V shed 5 bases and J 4 bases; nucleotides not matched to a gene: 1. CDR1 and CDR2 from the germline V gene are SGHKS and YYEKEE (reference sequence). The chain's CDR3 is CASRGLAGGYEQYF. The CDR3 region has the DNA TGTGCCAGCAGGGGACTAGCGGGGGGTTACGAGCAGTACTTC.

This clone was seen a single time. CDR3 loop: CASSLGTGGYTF. The CDR3 DNA follows: TGTGCCAGCAGCTTGGGGACTGGTGGCTACACCTTC. The chain recombines TRBV5-4 with TRBJ1-2; D call uncertain. Germline CDR1 reads SGHNT; CDR2 reads YYREEE (reference sequence). The CDR3 has 12 residues. V shed 0 bases and J shed 7 bases, with 7 bases lying between them.

This clone has a single count. This chain uses TRBV6-2 or TRBV6-3 with TRBJ1-1; no definite D call. V was cut by 3 bases and J by 2 bases, with 13 bases left in between. The CDR3 is made up of 15 amino acids. Germline lookup yields CDR1 MNHEY and CDR2 SVGEGT. The CDR3 nucleotides are TGTGCCAGCAGTTATCCTTGGGCAGTCAACACTGAAGCTTTCTTT. Encoded protein: CASSYPWAVNTEAFF.